This T cell receptor beta chain was obtained from a study of blood T cell repertoires in COVID-19 (TCRdb year 2020). Some background on the complete study: Samples from collaborators originated in the United States, Italy and Spain and spanned both the acute and convalescent phases of COVID-19. HLA class I and class II types, where available, came from metadata supplied by the sample provider rather than from assay-based typing. The prospective study material was composed of cDNA or gDNA derived from T cells, B-cell-depleted T cells, or PBMCs. The dataset comprised deeply sampled blood TCRbeta repertoires from subjects exposed to, actively infected with, or recovered from COVID-19. The repertoires were made available in a free public database intended to serve as a resource for research on the immune response to SARS-CoV-2. The samples were drawn from the first 160 participants of the ongoing ImmuneRACE study and from about 1,200 subjects provided by 6 global collaborators. The sample metadata nearly always contained a de-identified subject ID, COVID-19 status, age in years and sex. Paper-wide results and their limitations: Clinical and demographic metadata were provided uncurated, with the amount varying by source and participant.

The immunoSEQ Assay, a bias-controlled multiplex PCR, was used to amplify TCRbeta CDR3 regions from genomic DNA. Turning to the authors' computational methods: Within the assay, amplification of reference gene primers was used to estimate how many nucleated cells each sample contained. To quantify the absolute abundance of each unique TCRbeta CDR3 rearrangement, sequence reads were collapsed and filtered. For each sample, productive Simpson clonality was calculated by taking the square root of Simpson's diversity index across productive rearrangements. Not all clones reach the TCRdb copy of this immuneACCESS table, which keeps in-frame sequences only. Checked studies attribute under half of the gap to unresolved V genes and leave the rest unexplained. V and J calls and clone size follow that table, whereas D and trimming were derived from the DNA. The sample records around 70,000 clones, 80% to 90% of which are singletons. The biggest ten clones account for about 10% of the sample.

Whole blood was collected in K2EDTA tubes by collaborating institutions according to the institutions' own protocols. Collaborator samples were shipped for TCRbeta analysis as frozen whole blood, isolated PBMCs, or DNA extracted from either sample type. Germline trimming amounts to 6 bases on V and 9 bases on J, with 3 as the count of junction bases outside the gene matches. The CDR3 covers 13 residues, taking in both the cysteine and the phenylalanine. Just the 39-base CDR3 DNA is kept, in frame starting at base 1. Of note for this clone: It lacks a known antigen. One base away there is no much larger clone; base qualities are not given.

The specimen was peripheral blood. Rearrangement joined TRBV12-3 or TRBV12-4 to TRBJ1-6; 9 bases in the junction line up with TRBD1. The clonotype was recovered from a man older than 75 with acute or convalescent COVID-19. The CDR3 has the sequence CASSRDRVSPLHF. The DNA sequence is TGTGCCAGCAGCCGGGACAGGGTTTCACCCCTCCACTTT.